The entry that follows covers one TCR beta chain sequence. There is no known antigen for this receptor. It has no much larger one-base neighbor in the sample; base qualities were not kept. V was cut back by 3 bases and J by 1 base, leaving a gap of 10 bases between them. CDR1 and CDR2 are drawn from the germline V gene: SNHLY, FYNNEI. Its CDR3 holds 14 amino acids, cysteine through phenylalanine. Left in the record is the CDR3 DNA by itself, 42 bases read in frame from the first base. This specimen comes from a study of cytomegalovirus exposure and HLA in healthy donors (dated by TCRdb to 2016 to 2017). Regarding the complete study: According to a later analysis, one platform produced both the roughly 120 validation repertoires and the 550 to 800 repertoires of the first cohort. Along with the approximately 700-subject first cohort, a separate validation cohort of over 90 different subjects was used. High-throughput TCR immunosequencing, statistical association of individual TCRs with disease status, and machine learning were combined to predict cytomegalovirus infection status. The aim of the study was to test whether cataloging public T cell receptors could identify signatures of past pathogen exposure. Broader findings and caveats from the paper: A later analysis found that TCRs clustered in the first cohort also tended to co-occur in the roughly 120 validation repertoires, with 90% to 95% of cluster scores above 0. It was suggested by the authors that the approach could potentially be generalized to other disease states and immunological phenotypes. All 120 or so repertoires were used to score co-occurrence in the validation cohort in a later analysis, because that analysis had no HLA typing for the cohort. The classifier was reported to diagnose cytomegalovirus status with high specificity and sensitivity in both the original cohort and the validation cohort. Most TCR sequences were seen in very few donors, while some public TCRs were found in many individuals. In the study, around 150 TCR beta chains were listed as associated with cytomegalovirus. A few of the identified cytomegalovirus-associated TCR beta chains were confirmed in vitro to be specific for cytomegalovirus antigens.

The donors were included in the validation cohort of some 120 subjects, a group kept apart from the approximately 690-subject first cohort. The protocol used for the library was the immunoSEQ multiplex PCR assay. Per the authors' processing: A statistical classification framework was built to diagnose cytomegalovirus status from the catalog of TCR beta chain sequences. TCRdb obtained this table from immuneACCESS and retained in-frame rearrangements with V and J assigned. These tables miss some clones; where compared with another copy, unresolved V genes account for less than half of the shortfall, and the remainder is unexplained. That table furnishes V, J and clone size, whereas the DNA furnished D and trimming. The sample table records some 350,000 clones; roughly nine tenths of these occur just once. 1% to 1.5% of the sample goes to the ten largest clones.

This chain is built from TRBV2 and TRBJ2-7; the D gene is perhaps TRBD2, from 5 matching bases. The sequence came from a woman between 25 and 40 years old in good health and CMV-seropositive. Sequencing was performed on PBMCs. The bases are TGTGCCAGCAGTGACAGAAGCGGATCCTACGAGCAGTACTTC. It specifies CASSDRSGSYEQYF.